Listed below are T cell receptor beta chains from one sample, sequenced in a study of cytomegalovirus exposure and HLA in healthy donors. Clones were read by immunoSEQ multiplex PCR, and TCRdb kept only the in-frame ones, dropping some. Here the sample spans about 120,000 clones, about four fifths being singletons. The specimen sequenced was PBMCs. Receptors originate from a man aged 25-45 years in good health and CMV-seropositive. CDR3s include the opening cysteine and the closing phenylalanine or tryptophan. D genes are given only for firm matches. Expanded clones get a size class; other rows say once, few or many, or leave the size out.

CDR3 protein: CASSSNRADTEAFF; CDR3 DNA: TGTGCCAGCAGCAGTAACAGGGCCGACACTGAAGCTTTCTTT; clone size: .; J gene: TRBJ1-1; V gene: TRBV2; D gene: .
CDR3 protein: CASSVRGQAFGYTF; CDR3 DNA: TGTGCCAGCAGTGTGCGGGGACAGGCTTTCGGGTACACCTTC; clone size: few; J gene: TRBJ1-2; V gene: TRBV6-1; D gene: TRBD1
CDR3 protein: CASSLDRGFGTDTQYF; CDR3 DNA: TGTGCCAGCAGTTTAGACAGGGGTTTCGGCACAGATACGCAGTATTTT; clone size: .; J gene: TRBJ2-3; V gene: TRBV27; D gene: TRBD1
CDR3 protein: CASSWQATGSTGEQYF; CDR3 DNA: TGCGCCAGCAGCTGGCAAGCGACAGGGTCAACGGGCGAGCAGTACTTC; clone size: .; J gene: TRBJ2-7; V gene: TRBV5-1; D gene: TRBD1
CDR3 protein: CASSIHYNNEQFF; CDR3 DNA: TGTGCCAGTAGTATTCACTACAACAATGAGCAGTTCTTC; clone size: .; J gene: TRBJ2-1; V gene: TRBV19; D gene: .
CDR3 protein: CASSFGVLGEQYF; CDR3 DNA: TGCGCCAGCAGCTTCGGGGTGCTGGGGGAGCAGTACTTC; clone size: .; J gene: TRBJ2-7; V gene: TRBV5-1; D gene: .
CDR3 protein: CASSPEAGGRHTQYF; CDR3 DNA: TGTGCCAGCTCACCCGAAGCGGGAGGGAGGCATACGCAGTATTTT; clone size: .; J gene: TRBJ2-3; V gene: TRBV18; D gene: TRBD2
CDR3 protein: CASSPLAGPDTQYF; CDR3 DNA: TGTGCCAGCTCACCCTTAGCGGGACCCGATACGCAGTATTTT; clone size: .; J gene: TRBJ2-3; V gene: TRBV18; D gene: TRBD2
CDR3 protein: CASSQDRGTYYEQYF; CDR3 DNA: TGCGCCAGCAGCCAAGATCGGGGGACGTACTACGAGCAGTACTTC; clone size: .; J gene: TRBJ2-7; V gene: TRBV4-3; D gene: .
CDR3 protein: CAWSIVAHQYF; CDR3 DNA: TGTGCCTGGAGTATAGTTGCCCACCAGTACTTC; clone size: .; J gene: TRBJ2-5; V gene: TRBV30; D gene: .
CDR3 protein: CSVVSGSSQETQYF; CDR3 DNA: TGCAGCGTTGTGAGCGGGAGCTCTCAAGAGACCCAGTACTTC; clone size: few; J gene: TRBJ2-5; V gene: TRBV29-1; D gene: TRBD2
CDR3 protein: CASSIEEGWYEQYF; CDR3 DNA: TGTGCCAGTAGTATAGAAGAGGGCTGGTACGAGCAGTACTTC; clone size: .; J gene: TRBJ2-7; V gene: TRBV19; D gene: .
CDR3 protein: CASSLVRDTEAFF; CDR3 DNA: TGTGCCAGCAGCTTGGTCAGGGACACTGAAGCTTTCTTT; clone size: .; J gene: TRBJ1-1; V gene: TRBV5-6; D gene: .
CDR3 protein: CATSRDGRIYNSPLHF; CDR3 DNA: TGTGCCACCAGCAGAGATGGGAGAATCTATAATTCACCCCTCCACTTT; clone size: once; J gene: TRBJ1-6; V gene: TRBV15; D gene: .
CDR3 protein: CASSVQGEVYEQYF; CDR3 DNA: TGTGCCAGCAGTGTGCAGGGGGAGGTCTACGAGCAGTACTTC; clone size: few; J gene: TRBJ2-7; V gene: TRBV25-1; D gene: .
CDR3 protein: CASSTRDLRRRGQETQYF; CDR3 DNA: TGTGCCAGCAGCACTCGGGACTTACGGCGGCGGGGGCAAGAGACCCAGTACTTC; clone size: few; J gene: TRBJ2-5; V gene: TRBV7-9; D gene: TRBD2
CDR3 protein: CASSSSFRETQYF; CDR3 DNA: TGTGCCAGCAGCTCTAGCTTCAGAGAGACCCAGTACTTC; clone size: .; J gene: TRBJ2-5; V gene: TRBV7-2; D gene: .
CDR3 protein: CASRQNRASGQPQHF; CDR3 DNA: TGTGCCAGCAGGCAAAACAGGGCGTCAGGTCAGCCCCAGCATTTT; clone size: .; J gene: TRBJ1-5; V gene: TRBV27; D gene: .
CDR3 protein: CASSVQQGTQETQYF; CDR3 DNA: TGCGCCAGCAGCGTCCAACAGGGGACCCAAGAGACCCAGTACTTC; clone size: .; J gene: TRBJ2-5; V gene: TRBV4-3; D gene: TRBD1
CDR3 protein: CASSLLDRTGGELFF; CDR3 DNA: TGTGCCAGCAGCTTGCTGGATAGAACGGGCGGGGAGCTGTTTTTT; clone size: .; J gene: TRBJ2-2; V gene: TRBV5-6; D gene: .
CDR3 protein: CASSPAGAPNEQYF; CDR3 DNA: TGTGCCAGCTCGCCAGCGGGGGCCCCAAACGAGCAGTACTTC; clone size: .; J gene: TRBJ2-7; V gene: TRBV18; D gene: TRBD2
CDR3 protein: CSSSSFGTGSYEQYF; CDR3 DNA: TGTTCCAGCAGCTCCTTCGGGACAGGGTCCTACGAGCAGTACTTC; clone size: .; J gene: TRBJ2-7; V gene: TRBV7-9; D gene: TRBD1
CDR3 protein: CASSHSGGGTDTQYF; CDR3 DNA: TGTGCCAGCAGCCATAGCGGGGGGGGAACAGATACGCAGTATTTT; clone size: .; J gene: TRBJ2-3; V gene: TRBV6-6; D gene: TRBD2
CDR3 protein: CASSFTGSSYEQYF; CDR3 DNA: TGTGCCAGCAGCTTCACCGGGAGCTCCTACGAGCAGTACTTC; clone size: once; J gene: TRBJ2-7; V gene: TRBV7-3; D gene: .
CDR3 protein: CASSPDGLVADTQYF; CDR3 DNA: TGTGCCAGCAGTCCAGACGGCCTAGTAGCAGATACGCAGTATTTT; clone size: .; J gene: TRBJ2-3; V gene: TRBV9; D gene: .
CDR3 protein: CASRVSGSSYEQYF; CDR3 DNA: TGTGCCAGCAGGGTCAGCGGGAGCTCCTACGAGCAGTACTTC; clone size: .; J gene: TRBJ2-7; V gene: TRBV2; D gene: TRBD2
CDR3 protein: CASSVGTTGQNTIYF; CDR3 DNA: TGTGCCAGCAGCGTAGGAACGACCGGACAAAACACCATATATTTT; clone size: .; J gene: TRBJ1-3; V gene: TRBV9; D gene: .
CDR3 protein: CASSYPADTQYF; CDR3 DNA: TGTGCCAGCAGTTACCCCGCAGATACGCAGTATTTT; clone size: once; J gene: TRBJ2-3; V gene: TRBV6-6; D gene: .
CDR3 protein: CSVQRTGFNGYTF; CDR3 DNA: TGCAGCGTCCAACGGACAGGGTTTAATGGCTACACCTTC; clone size: .; J gene: TRBJ1-2; V gene: TRBV29-1; D gene: TRBD1
CDR3 protein: CASSPTQGMNTEAFF; CDR3 DNA: TGTGCCAGCAGCCCCACACAGGGAATGAACACTGAAGCTTTCTTT; clone size: .; J gene: TRBJ1-1; V gene: TRBV11-2; D gene: .
CDR3 protein: CASSQGNQPQHF; CDR3 DNA: TGTGCCAGCAGCCAGGGGAATCAGCCCCAGCATTTT; clone size: .; J gene: TRBJ1-5; V gene: TRBV5-6; D gene: .
CDR3 protein: CASSYLLAGGPEQFF; CDR3 DNA: TGTGCCAGCAGTTACCTACTAGCGGGAGGGCCTGAGCAGTTCTTC; clone size: few; J gene: TRBJ2-1; V gene: TRBV6-6; D gene: TRBD2